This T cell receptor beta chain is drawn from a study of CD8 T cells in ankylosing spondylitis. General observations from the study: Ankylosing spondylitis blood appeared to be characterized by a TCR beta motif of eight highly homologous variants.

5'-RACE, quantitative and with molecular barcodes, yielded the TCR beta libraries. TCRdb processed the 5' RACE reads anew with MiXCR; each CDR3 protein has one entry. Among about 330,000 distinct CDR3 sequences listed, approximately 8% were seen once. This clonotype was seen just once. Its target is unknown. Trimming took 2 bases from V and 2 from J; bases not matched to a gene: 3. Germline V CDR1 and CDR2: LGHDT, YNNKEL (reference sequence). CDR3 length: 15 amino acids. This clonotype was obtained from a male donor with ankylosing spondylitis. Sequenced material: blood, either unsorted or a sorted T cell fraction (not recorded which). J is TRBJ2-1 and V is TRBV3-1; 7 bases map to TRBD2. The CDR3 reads CASSQSGTAYNEQFF. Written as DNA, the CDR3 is TGTGCCAGCAGCCAAAGCGGGACGGCCTACAATGAGCAGTTCTTC.